This is a list of T cell receptor beta chains from one sample in a study of beta chain features in type 1 diabetes. Measured with immunoSEQ multiplex PCR; TCRdb has only the in-frame clones, and not every one. The sample contains 150,000 or so clones, about a tenth of which appear only once. Specimen: central memory CD4+ T cells from blood. The receptors come from a man younger than 35 in good health. The CDR3 runs from the conserved cysteine through the conserved F or W. Each record gives: CDR3 protein, CDR3 DNA, J gene, clone size, V gene, D gene. A D gene is named only where the DNA matches it firmly. A row's size may be missing; if present it is once, few, many or a size class.

CDR3: CASSQTSGPYEQYF
DNA: TGCGCCAGCAGCCAAACTAGCGGCCCTTACGAGCAGTACTTC
J: TRBJ2-7
size: -
V: TRBV4-3
D: TRBD2

CDR3: CASSLDREGTQYF
DNA: TGTGCCAGCAGCCTGGACAGGGAGGGGACCCAGTACTTC
J: TRBJ2-5
size: -
V: TRBV5-4
D: -

CDR3: CASSLAGTGYSPLHF
DNA: TGTGCCAGCAGCTTGGCGGGGACAGGGTATTCACCCCTCCACTTT
J: TRBJ1-6
size: -
V: TRBV5-4
D: TRBD1

CDR3: CAISGTQETQYF
DNA: TGTGCCATCAGTGGAACACAAGAGACCCAGTACTTC
J: TRBJ2-5
size: -
V: TRBV10-3
D: -

CDR3: CASSGQAYEQYF
DNA: TGCGCCAGCAGCGGACAAGCCTACGAGCAGTACTTC
J: TRBJ2-7
size: few
V: TRBV5-1
D: -

CDR3: CASSPIPMGGIEQFF
DNA: TGTGCCAGCAGCCCTATTCCCATGGGGGGTATTGAGCAGTTCTTC
J: TRBJ2-1
size: few
V: TRBV9
D: -

CDR3: CASSSLRGAGDTQYF
DNA: TGTGCCAGCAGTTCGTTGCGGGGGGCTGGAGATACGCAGTATTTT
J: TRBJ2-3
size: -
V: TRBV6-5
D: TRBD2

CDR3: CASPRRGSSYEQYF
DNA: TGTGCCAGTCCACGGCGGGGGAGCTCCTACGAGCAGTACTTC
J: TRBJ2-7
size: few
V: TRBV27
D: TRBD2

CDR3: CASRGTGSNQPQHF
DNA: TGTGCCAGCCGAGGTACGGGAAGCAATCAGCCCCAGCATTTT
J: TRBJ1-5
size: few
V: TRBV27
D: -

CDR3: CATSREYDRRNEKLFF
DNA: TGTGCCACCAGCAGAGAGTATGATAGGCGGAATGAAAAACTGTTTTTT
J: TRBJ1-4
size: -
V: TRBV15
D: -

CDR3: CASSSTGQGRIEKLFF
DNA: TGTGCCAGCAGCTCAACAGGACAGGGGAGGATAGAAAAACTGTTTTTT
J: TRBJ1-4
size: -
V: TRBV5-6
D: TRBD1

CDR3: CASSPMEGSSYEQYF
DNA: TGTGCCAGCAGTCCTATGGAGGGTAGCTCCTACGAGCAGTACTTC
J: TRBJ2-7
size: few
V: TRBV6-5
D: -

CDR3: CASRDRGRTNTGELFF
DNA: TGTGCCAGCCGGGACAGGGGGCGGACGAACACCGGGGAGCTGTTTTTT
J: TRBJ2-2
size: -
V: TRBV19
D: TRBD1

CDR3: CAWRFKYIERTGRNYGYTF
DNA: TGTGCCTGGAGATTTAAGTACATAGAACGGACAGGGAGGAACTATGGCTACACCTTC
J: TRBJ1-2
size: -
V: TRBV30
D: TRBD1

CDR3: CASSPNPWTGTLGYTF
DNA: TGTGCCAGCAGTCCTAACCCCTGGACAGGCACCCTTGGCTACACCTTC
J: TRBJ1-2
size: few
V: TRBV27
D: TRBD1

CDR3: CASSPLESKLYGYTF
DNA: TGTGCCAGCTCACCACTGGAGTCGAAACTCTATGGCTACACCTTC
J: TRBJ1-2
size: few
V: TRBV18
D: -

CDR3: CSVTATPATNEKLFF
DNA: TGCAGCGTGACAGCCACTCCAGCAACTAATGAAAAACTGTTTTTT
J: TRBJ1-4
size: -
V: TRBV29-1
D: -

CDR3: CGGAETDTQYF
DNA: TGCGGGGGGGCAGAAACAGATACGCAGTATTTT
J: TRBJ2-3
size: few
V: TRBV20-1
D: -

CDR3: CASSESGLRRNEQFF
DNA: TGTGCCAGCAGTGAATCGGGACTACGGAGGAATGAGCAGTTCTTC
J: TRBJ2-1
size: -
V: TRBV6-4
D: TRBD2

CDR3: CASSGDRWGDTQYF
DNA: TGTGCCAGCAGCGGGGACAGGTGGGGAGATACGCAGTATTTT
J: TRBJ2-3
size: -
V: TRBV11-3
D: TRBD1

CDR3: CATSRETDGETQYF
DNA: TGTGCCACCAGCAGAGAGACAGATGGGGAGACCCAGTACTTC
J: TRBJ2-5
size: few
V: TRBV15
D: -

CDR3: CSVGQGYTGELFF
DNA: TGCAGCGTGGGACAGGGCTACACCGGGGAGCTGTTTTTT
J: TRBJ2-2
size: few
V: TRBV29-1
D: TRBD1

CDR3: CASSQDKYSYEQYF
DNA: TGTGCCAGCAGCCAGGACAAGTACTCCTACGAGCAGTACTTC
J: TRBJ2-7
size: few
V: TRBV5-4
D: -

CDR3: CASSDSNRGTGELFF
DNA: TGTGCCAGCAGTGACTCGAATCGGGGCACCGGGGAGCTGTTTTTT
J: TRBJ2-2
size: -
V: TRBV6-4
D: -

CDR3: CASSPWTGGSLYEQYF
DNA: TGCGCCAGCAGCCCCTGGACAGGGGGCTCCCTCTACGAGCAGTACTTC
J: TRBJ2-7
size: few
V: TRBV5-1
D: TRBD1

CDR3: CASSSGAYEQYF
DNA: TGTGCCAGCAGCTCCGGGGCCTACGAGCAGTACTTC
J: TRBJ2-7
size: few
V: TRBV9
D: -

CDR3: CASSFTGVPGNTIYF
DNA: -
J: TRBJ1-3
size: few
V: TRBV13
D: -

CDR3: CASSPGLGADTQYF
DNA: TGTGCCAGCAGCCCGGGACTAGGTGCAGATACGCAGTATTTT
J: TRBJ2-3
size: few
V: TRBV7-9
D: TRBD2

CDR3: CASSHKTSGGMTQYF
DNA: TGTGCCAGCAGCCACAAGACTAGCGGGGGGATGACCCAGTACTTC
J: TRBJ2-5
size: -
V: TRBV7-8
D: TRBD2

CDR3: CASSGDRGGNQPQHF
DNA: TGTGCCAGCAGTGGGGACAGGGGTGGCAATCAGCCCCAGCATTTT
J: TRBJ1-5
size: -
V: TRBV2
D: TRBD1

CDR3: CASSFQGGSETQYF
DNA: TGTGCCAGCAGCTTCCAAGGGGGCTCGGAGACCCAGTACTTC
J: TRBJ2-5
size: -
V: TRBV7-3
D: TRBD1

CDR3: CASSQGPQPQHF
DNA: TGTGCCAGTAGCCAGGGGCCCCAGCCCCAGCATTTT
J: TRBJ1-5
size: -
V: TRBV19
D: -

CDR3: CASSQRTDTQYF
DNA: TGTGCCAGCAGCCAGCGGACAGATACGCAGTATTTT
J: TRBJ2-3
size: few
V: TRBV28
D: -

CDR3: CASSSSTPSGANVLTF
DNA: TGTGCCAGCAGTTCCTCGACACCCTCTGGGGCCAACGTCCTGACTTTC
J: TRBJ2-6
size: -
V: TRBV2
D: -

CDR3: CASSYQGYGYTF
DNA: TGTGCCAGCAGTTACCAGGGCTATGGCTACACCTTC
J: TRBJ1-2
size: few
V: TRBV6-5
D: -

CDR3: CAISTTGGISYNEQFF
DNA: TGTGCCATCAGTACTACAGGGGGCATCTCCTACAATGAGCAGTTCTTC
J: TRBJ2-1
size: few
V: TRBV10-3
D: TRBD1